The clone carrying this TCR beta chain came up many times. The data stem from a study of blood T cells in healthy people across ages. Extraction yielded at least 5 micrograms of total RNA per sample. The use of a sample-barcoded 5' primer and a J-beta primer mix characterized a second PCR of roughly 7 to 11 cycles. TCRdb reanalysed the 5' RACE reads using MiXCR and keeps one entry per CDR3 protein. The sample has 780,000 or so distinct CDR3 sequences; just over 55% are singletons. CDR3 length equals 13 residues. Trimming shortened V by 6 bases and J by 0 bases, and 6 bases separated the two germline ends.

This sequence originates from a man aged 40-49 years in good health. The chain recombines TRBV12-3 or TRBV12-4 with TRBJ1-5; D ambiguous. The sample taken for sequencing was blood. The CDR3 bases are TGTGCCAGCAGCTTAAATAGCAATCAGCCCCAGCATTTT. Protein: CASSLNSNQPQHF.